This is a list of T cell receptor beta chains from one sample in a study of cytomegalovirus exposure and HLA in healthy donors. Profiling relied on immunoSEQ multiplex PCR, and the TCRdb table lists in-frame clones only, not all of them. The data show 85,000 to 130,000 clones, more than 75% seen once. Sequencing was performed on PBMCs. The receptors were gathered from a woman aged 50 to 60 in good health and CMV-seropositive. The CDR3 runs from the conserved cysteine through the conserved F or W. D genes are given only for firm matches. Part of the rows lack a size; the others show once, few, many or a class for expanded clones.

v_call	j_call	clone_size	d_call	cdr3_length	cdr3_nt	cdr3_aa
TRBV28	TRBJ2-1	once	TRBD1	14	TGTGCCAGCAGGACGACAGGGGGCTCAGGTGAGCAGTTCTTC	CASRTTGGSGEQFF
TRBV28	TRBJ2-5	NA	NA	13	TGTGCCAGCAGTTTATCCTTTCAAGAGACCCAGTACTTC	CASSLSFQETQYF
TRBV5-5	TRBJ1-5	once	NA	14	TGTGCCAGCAGCTTTGAGCGATTAGGTCAGCCCCAGCATTTT	CASSFERLGQPQHF
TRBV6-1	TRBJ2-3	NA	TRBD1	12	TGTGCCAGCAAGACGACAGGGCGGGCGCAGTATTTT	CASKTTGRAQYF
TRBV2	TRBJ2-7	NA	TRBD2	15	TGTGCCAGCAGCGACCGAGCGGGAGGCCCCAACGAGCAGTACTTC	CASSDRAGGPNEQYF
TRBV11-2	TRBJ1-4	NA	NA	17	TGTGCCAGCAGCTTAGGGCTCAGACAGGCAACTAATGAAAAACTGTTTTTT	CASSLGLRQATNEKLFF
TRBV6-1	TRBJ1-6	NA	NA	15	TGTGCCAGCAGTGAATGGTGGGGCAGCTATTCACCCCTCCACTTT	CASSEWWGSYSPLHF
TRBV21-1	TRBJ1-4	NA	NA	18	TGTGCCAGCAGCAAAGATGACTGCCCCGGCGCAACTAATGAAAAACTGTTTTTT	CASSKDDCPGATNEKLFF
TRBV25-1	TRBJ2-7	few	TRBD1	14	TGTGCCAGCAGTGAAGACAGGGTTCCCTACGAGCAGTACTTC	CASSEDRVPYEQYF
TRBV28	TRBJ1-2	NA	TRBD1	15	TGTGCCAGCAGTTCCGGGACAGGGGGCAGACTCGGCTACACCTTC	CASSSGTGGRLGYTF
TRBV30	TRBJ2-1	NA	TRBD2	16	TGTGCCTGGAGTCCACAGGGACTAGCCTACGACAATGAGCAGTTCTTC	CAWSPQGLAYDNEQFF
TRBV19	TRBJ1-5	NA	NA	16	TGTGCCAGTACTCTCGGGGGTTTACGAATCGATCAGCCCCAGCATTTT	CASTLGGLRIDQPQHF
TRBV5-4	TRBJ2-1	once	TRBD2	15	TGTGCCAGCAGCCCGACTAGCGGGAGTTGGAATGAGCAGTTCTTC	CASSPTSGSWNEQFF
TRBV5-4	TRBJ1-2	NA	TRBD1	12	TGTGCCAGCCAACAGGGGAGCTATGGCTACACCTTC	CASQQGSYGYTF
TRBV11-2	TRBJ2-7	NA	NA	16	TGTGCCAGCAGCTTAATATCGGGGAAACTGTTCTACGAGCAGTACTTC	CASSLISGKLFYEQYF
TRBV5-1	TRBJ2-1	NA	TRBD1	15	TGCGCCAGCAGCCCAGGGGGTAGCTCCTACAATGAGCAGTTCTTC	CASSPGGSSYNEQFF
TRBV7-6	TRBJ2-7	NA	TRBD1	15	TGTGCCAGCAGCTTCCCGGGACAGGGGATTTACGAGCAGTACTTC	CASSFPGQGIYEQYF
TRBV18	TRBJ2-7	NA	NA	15	TGTGCCAGCTCCCCCCTAAGACAGGCAACCTACGAGCAGTACTTC	CASSPLRQATYEQYF